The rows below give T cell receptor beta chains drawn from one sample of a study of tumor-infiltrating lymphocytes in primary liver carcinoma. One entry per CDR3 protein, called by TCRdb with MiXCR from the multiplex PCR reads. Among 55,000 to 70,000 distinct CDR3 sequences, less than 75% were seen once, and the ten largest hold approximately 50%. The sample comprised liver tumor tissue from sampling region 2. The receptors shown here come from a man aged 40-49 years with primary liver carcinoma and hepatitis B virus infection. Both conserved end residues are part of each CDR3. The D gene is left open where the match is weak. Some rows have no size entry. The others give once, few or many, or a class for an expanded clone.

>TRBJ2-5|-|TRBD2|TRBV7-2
CASSFPGRASETQYF
TGTGCCAGCAGTTTCCCCGGGAGGGCCTCGGAGACCCAGTACTTC
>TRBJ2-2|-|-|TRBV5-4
CASSFTGELFF
TGTGCCAGCAGTTTCACCGGGGAGCTGTTTTTC
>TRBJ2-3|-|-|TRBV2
CASSQVAGAGDTQYF
TGTGCCAGTAGTCAAGTGGCAGGGGCTGGGGATACGCAGTATTTT
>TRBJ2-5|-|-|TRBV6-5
CASSSGRGETRYF
TGTGCCAGCAGCTCCGGGAGAGGGGAGACCCGGTACTTC
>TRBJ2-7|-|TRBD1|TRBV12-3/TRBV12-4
CANSPHPGQGDHEQYF
TGTGCCAACAGCCCCCATCCGGGACAGGGAGACCACGAGCAGTACTTC
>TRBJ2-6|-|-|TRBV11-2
CASSSVPGKEFGTGANVLTF
TGTGCCAGCAGCTCGGTTCCCGGAAAGGAGTTCGGGACTGGGGCCAACGTCCTGACTTTC
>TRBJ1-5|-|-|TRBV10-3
CVISGYDGDQPQHF
TGTGTCATCAGTGGGTATGATGGCGATCAGCCCCAGCATTTT
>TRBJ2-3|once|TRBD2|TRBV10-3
CAISEPLRLAGSTDTQYF
TGTGCCATCAGTGAACCCCTCCGACTAGCGGGATCTACAGATACACAGTATTTT
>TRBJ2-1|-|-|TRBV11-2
CGSSLYRLVSEQFF
TGTGGTAGCAGCTTATACCGGCTAGTTAGTGAGCAATTCTTC
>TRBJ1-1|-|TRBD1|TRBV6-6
CVSGTGGTTEAFF
TGTGTCAGCGGCACAGGGGGGACTACTGAAGCTTTCTTT
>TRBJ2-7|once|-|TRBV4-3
CVSSQGAAATYEQYF
TGCGTCAGCAGCCAAGGGGCCGCGGCGACCTACGAGCAGTACTTC
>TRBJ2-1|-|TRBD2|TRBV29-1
CSVELAGVLGEQFF
TGCAGCGTTGAATTAGCGGGGGTGTTGGGTGAGCAGTTCTTT
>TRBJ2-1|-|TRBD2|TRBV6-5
CTSSQLAGGYNEQFF
TGCACCAGCAGTCAACTAGCGGGAGGTTACAATGAGCAGTTCTTC
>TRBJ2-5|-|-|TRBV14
CASSQHRESRPETQYF
TGTGCCAGCAGCCAACATCGGGAGTCTCGGCCAGAGACCCAGTACTTC
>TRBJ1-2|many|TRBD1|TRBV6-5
CASSKTGEDGYTF
TGTGCCAGCAGTAAGACAGGGGAAGATGGCTACACCTTC
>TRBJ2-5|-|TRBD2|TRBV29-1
CSVREREGPETRYF
TGCAGCGTTAGGGAGCGGGAGGGCCCAGAGACCAGGTACTTC
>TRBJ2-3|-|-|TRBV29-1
CSVEFVAGLMDTRYF
TGCAGTGTTGAATTTGTGGCAGGACTTATGGATACGCGTTATTTT
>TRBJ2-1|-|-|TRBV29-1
CSVTGGYNEQFF
TGCAGCGTGACAGGTGGCTACAATGAGCAGTTCTTC
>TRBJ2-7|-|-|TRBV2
CASSERIRTAEQYF
TGTGCCAGCAGTGAAAGAATAAGGACAGCTGAGCAGTATTTC
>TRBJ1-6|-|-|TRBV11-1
CASSRRLVSPLHF
TGTGCCAGCAGCCGGAGATTGGTTTCACCCCTCCACTTT